This entry concerns a single TCR beta chain. Germline V gene data show CDR1 as MNHNY and CDR2 as SVGAGI (reference sequence). Trimming took off 7 bases at V and 4 bases at J, with 13 bases between the two ends. The CDR3 has 13 amino acids. Generated by immunoSEQ multiplex PCR, the TCRdb table keeps only in-frame clones and is missing some. In the table there are some 50,000 clones, around 83% of which are singletons. These data are taken from a study of blood T cell repertoires in COVID-19. V is TRBV6-6 and J is TRBJ1-1; tentatively, D is TRBD1 (6 bases). The sequenced sample was peripheral blood. The sequence was collected from a man in his fifties with acute or convalescent COVID-19. The CDR3 here is CASTLGGATEAFF. Here the CDR3 DNA reads TGTGCCAGCACCCTTGGGGGGGCCACTGAAGCTTTCTTT.